These 12 T cell receptor beta chains came from one sample sequenced in a study of T cell responses to AZD1222 COVID-19 vaccine. Only in-frame clones appear in the TCRdb table, and some are missing; sequencing was by immunoSEQ multiplex PCR. Here the sample spans fewer than 150,000 clones, over 85% being singletons. The sample in question was peripheral blood, obtained on day 0 of AZD1222 vaccination. The receptors here all came from an adult in good health.

CDR3: CASSEAGAGEKLFF. For the CDR3, the DNA is TGTGCCAGCAGTGAGGCTGGTGCCGGCGAAAAACTGTTTTTT. The chain is built from TRBV6-1 and TRBJ1-4, with unresolved D. In germline, CDR1 is MNHNS, CDR2 SASEGT. CDR3 length equals 14 residues. V was shortened by 3 bases and J by 8 bases, with 13 bases between the two germline ends.

The rearrangement links TRBV6-5 to TRBJ1-1; D is unresolved. In germline, CDR1 is MNHEY, CDR2 SVGAGI. There are 12 residues in the CDR3. V was clipped by 5 bases and J by 9 bases, with 13 bases between them. The CDR3, as DNA: TGTGCCAGCAGTAGGGATCTCGTGAAAGCTTTCTTT. Translating gives CASSRDLVKAFF.

V usage is TRBV28 and J usage is TRBJ2-1; 7 positions agree with TRBD2. The CDR3 has 13 residues. V trimming: 3 bases; J trimming: 10 bases; junction bases outside the gene matches: 6. Germline V CDR1 and CDR2: MDHEN, SYDVKM. The CDR3 here is CASSFWGGWEQFF. The CDR3 region has the DNA TGTGCCAGCAGTTTTTGGGGGGGTTGGGAGCAGTTCTTC.

The gene calls are TRBV5-1 and TRBJ1-4; 7 bases match TRBD1. In germline, CDR1 is SGHRS, CDR2 YFSETQ. The CDR3 sequence is 16 residues long. Unmatched junction bases numbered 8, after V lost 0 bases and J lost 6 bases. The CDR3, as DNA: TGCGCCAGCAGCTTGGATGTAGGGGGCGCGGATGAAAAACTGTTTTTT. It codes for CASSLDVGGADEKLFF.

The chain uses TRBV7-9 and TRBJ2-6; 7 bases line up with TRBD1. This CDR3 region has 15 residues. Germline-derived CDR1 and CDR2 are SEHNR and FQNEAQ (reference sequence). Unmatched junction bases numbered 5, after V lost 7 bases and J lost 2 bases. The CDR3 DNA reads TGTGCCAGCACCCCGCAGGGGGCTGGGGCCAACGTCCTGACTTTC. Its protein is CASTPQGAGANVLTF.

The V call is TRBV3-1 (or the pseudogene TRBV3-2), the J call TRBJ1-5; D gene unclear. The germline V and J ends were trimmed by 4 bases and 4 bases, with 14 bases remaining between them. This CDR3 has 15 residues. CDR1 is LGHDT and CDR2 is YNNKEL in the germline V gene (reference sequence). The CDR3 DNA follows: TGTGCCAGCAGCCCTGGGTATTCGGGGAATCAGCCCCAGCATTTT. This encodes CASSPGYSGNQPQHF.

The V and J genes are TRBV7-6 and TRBJ2-2, with 11 bases that match TRBD2. This CDR3 comprises 16 residues. Trimming at V came to 5 bases and at J to 4 bases, leaving 6 bases not matched to a gene. CDR1 is SGHVS, CDR2 FNYEAQ, per germline. Written as DNA, the CDR3 is TGTGCCAGCAGCAGAAATCTAGCGGGAGGCACCGGGGAGCTGTTTTTT. Protein sequence: CASSRNLAGGTGELFF.

The genes are TRBV28 and TRBJ1-2, with 11 bases aligning to TRBD1. Looked up from germline, CDR1 is MDHEN and CDR2 is SYDVKM. CDR3 size: 15 residues. V trimming: 4 bases; J trimming: 8 bases; junction bases outside the gene matches: 9. In DNA, the CDR3 is TGTGCCAGCAGTTCCGCCGGGACAGGGGGTGGAGGCTACACCTTC. This sequence encodes CASSSAGTGGGGYTF.

This chain joins TRBV5-1 and TRBJ1-6; TRBD1 matches at 8 bases. Germline-derived CDR1 and CDR2 are SGHRS and YFSETQ. V dropped 4 bases and J dropped 8; count of bases not matched to a gene: 5. The length of the CDR3 is 14 residues. As DNA, the CDR3 is TGCGCCAGCAGCCGGGGACAGGTGGATTCACCCCTCCACTTT. It encodes CASSRGQVDSPLHF.

This sequence joins TRBV9 and TRBJ1-2; no firm D call. Germline assignment: CDR1 SGDLS and CDR2 YYNGEE. V was cut by 4 bases and J by 6 bases, with 19 bases left in between. CDR3 length equals 15 residues. DNA of the CDR3: TGTGCCAGCAGCTTCCGAGGTCGAAGGGAAGATGGCTACACCTTC. Its protein is CASSFRGRREDGYTF.

The CDR3, as DNA: TGTGCCAGCAGCTTCTTCACAGGGGACGAGCAGTACTTC. This encodes CASSFFTGDEQYF. The chain has TRBV9 and TRBJ2-7, with 7 bases that match TRBD1. The CDR3 is 13 residues long. CDR1 SGDLS and CDR2 YYNGEE come from the germline V gene. Germline trimming cut 4 bases from V and 5 bases from J; bases unmatched to any gene: 6.

The chain is built from TRBV4-1 and TRBJ2-7; TRBD2 matches at 7 bases. After removal of 0 bases from V and 6 bases from J, the junction contained 5 bases not matched to a gene. The CDR3 covers 14 residues. Looked up from germline, CDR1 is MGHRA and CDR2 is YSYEKL. DNA for the CDR3: TGCGCCAGCAGCCAAGAGGGGGGGAGTCGCGAGCAGTACTTC. This translates into CASSQEGGSREQYF.